This T cell receptor (beta chain) was observed in a study of T cell repertoires in cytomegalovirus infection. At the level of the study: HLA-B-restricted CMV epitopes that are well studied, plus recently identified HLA-C-restricted ones, were used by the study. Carrying CMV and the relevant HLA type showed in public TCR beta signatures.

The CDR3 contains 15 residues. Trimming removed 10 bases from V and 1 base from J; junction bases left unmatched: 12. Germline CDR1 reads MNHNY; CDR2 reads SVGAGI (reference sequence). One entry per CDR3 protein, called by TCRdb with MiXCR from the reads. This table holds some 500,000 distinct CDR3 sequences, approximately 40% found once. This clonotype has more than one count but fewer than ten. Its antigen remains unidentified. Study outcomes and limitations: People with CMV and the relevant HLA were identified by cumulative public TCR beta family frequency.

This clonotype was obtained from a human donor in good health (CMV status not recorded). Some clones in this sample may be carry-over from other donors' samples. The sequencing here drew on cultured PBMCs, taken from culture after CMV antigen stimulation. This chain links TRBV6-6 with TRBJ2-7, with TRBD2 matching over 8 bases. This CDR3 is CATGREGITSYEQYF. CDR3 DNA sequence: TGTGCCACCGGACGGGAGGGAATCACTTCCTACGAGCAGTACTTC.